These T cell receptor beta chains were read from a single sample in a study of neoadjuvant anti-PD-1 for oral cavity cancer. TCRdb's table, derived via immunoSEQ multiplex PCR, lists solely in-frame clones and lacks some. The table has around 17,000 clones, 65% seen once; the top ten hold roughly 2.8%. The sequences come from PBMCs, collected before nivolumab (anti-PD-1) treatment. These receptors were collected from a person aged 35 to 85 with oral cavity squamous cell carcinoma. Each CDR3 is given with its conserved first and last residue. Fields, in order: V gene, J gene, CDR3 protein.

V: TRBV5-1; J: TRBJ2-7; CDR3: CASSLIPGGSNEQYF
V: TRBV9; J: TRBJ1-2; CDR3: CASSVGPTNYGYTF
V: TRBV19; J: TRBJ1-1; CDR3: CASSMRGEGTEAFF
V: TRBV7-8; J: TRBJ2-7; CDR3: CASSLERAGYYEQYF
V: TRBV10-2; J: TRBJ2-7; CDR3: CASKASGTYEQYF
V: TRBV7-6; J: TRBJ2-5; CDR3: CASSPGTSQETQYF
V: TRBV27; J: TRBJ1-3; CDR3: CASSPAGSAGNTIYF
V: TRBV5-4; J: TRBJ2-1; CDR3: CASSLAEGDHNEQFF
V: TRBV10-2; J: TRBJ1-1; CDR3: CASSEGQNTEAFF
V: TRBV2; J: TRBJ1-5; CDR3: CASTGENQPQHF
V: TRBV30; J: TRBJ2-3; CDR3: CAWSVGYTDTQYF
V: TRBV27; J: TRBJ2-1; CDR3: CASSTGTRGLGGQFF
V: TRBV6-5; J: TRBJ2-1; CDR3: CASSDLSGIYNEQFF
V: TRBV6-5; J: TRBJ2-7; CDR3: CASSSYNPGQAYEQYF
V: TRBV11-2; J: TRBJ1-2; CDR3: CASSTSGVYGYTF
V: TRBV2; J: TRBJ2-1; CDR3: CASSVDRGSYNEQFF
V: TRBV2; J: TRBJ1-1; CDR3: CASRSGQGDTEAFF
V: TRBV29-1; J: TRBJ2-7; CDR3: CSVGLAGSYEQYF
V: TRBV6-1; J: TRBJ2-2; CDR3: CVSSEIWESRTGELFF
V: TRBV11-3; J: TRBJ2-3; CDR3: CASSLDRDTDTQYF
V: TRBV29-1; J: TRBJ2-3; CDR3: CSASTGTSSVVQYF
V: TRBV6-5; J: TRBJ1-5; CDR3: CASSRGLLGPQHF
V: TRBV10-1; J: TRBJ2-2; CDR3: CASSDGGGRRTGELFF
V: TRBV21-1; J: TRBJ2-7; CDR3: CASSWQGAGYEQYF
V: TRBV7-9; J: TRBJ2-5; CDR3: CASSPSQETQYF
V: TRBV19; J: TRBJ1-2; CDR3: CASTPGQDLGYGYTF
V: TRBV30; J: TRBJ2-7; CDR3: CAWSVLEEQYF
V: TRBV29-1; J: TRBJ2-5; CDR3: CSVDRDSPQETQYF
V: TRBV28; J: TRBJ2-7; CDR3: CASSPGAGDEQYF
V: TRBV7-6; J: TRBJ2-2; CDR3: CASSPWPSGGGELFF
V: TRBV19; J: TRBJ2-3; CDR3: CASSMGLTDTQYF
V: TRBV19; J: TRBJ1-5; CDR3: CASSTGTGYQPQHF
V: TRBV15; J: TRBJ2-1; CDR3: CATSRRQEGNEQFF
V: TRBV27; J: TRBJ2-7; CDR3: CASSTNRGRFYEQYF
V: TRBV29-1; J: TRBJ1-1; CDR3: CSVRPTLNTEAFF
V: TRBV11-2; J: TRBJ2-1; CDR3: CATSGNEQFF
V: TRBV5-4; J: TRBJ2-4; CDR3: CASSLEQGVNIQYF
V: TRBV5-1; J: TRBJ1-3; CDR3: CASSLAPGISSGNTIYF
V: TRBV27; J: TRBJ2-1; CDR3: CASSSFSGDPYNEQFF
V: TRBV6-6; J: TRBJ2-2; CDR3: CASSFGLADNTGELFF
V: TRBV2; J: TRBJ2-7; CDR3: CASSEMGDYEQYF
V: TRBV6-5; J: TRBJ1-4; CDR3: CASSYSFTATNEKLFF
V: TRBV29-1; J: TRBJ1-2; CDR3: CSVDLPNYGYTF
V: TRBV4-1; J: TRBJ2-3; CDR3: CASSQGRDTDTQYF
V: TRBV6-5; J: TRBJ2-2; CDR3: CASSSGTTNTGELFF
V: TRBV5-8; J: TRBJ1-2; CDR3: CARGLDRGQGYYGYTF
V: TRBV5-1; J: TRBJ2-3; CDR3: CASSLLGLAGGPLDTQYF
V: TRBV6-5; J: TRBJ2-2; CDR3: CASSPGNEGTGELFF
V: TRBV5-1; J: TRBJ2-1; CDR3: CASSSLAGVGNEQFF
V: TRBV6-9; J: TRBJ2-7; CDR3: CASSPTGTNYEQYF
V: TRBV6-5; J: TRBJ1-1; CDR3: CASLRGEGTEAFF
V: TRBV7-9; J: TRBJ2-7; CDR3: CASSFQTGIYEQYF
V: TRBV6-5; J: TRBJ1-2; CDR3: CASSYTTAATLGYTF
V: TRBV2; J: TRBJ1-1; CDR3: CASTRTETNTEAFF
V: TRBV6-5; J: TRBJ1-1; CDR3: CASTPDSLNTEAFF
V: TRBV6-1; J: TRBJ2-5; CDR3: CASSGLDETQYF
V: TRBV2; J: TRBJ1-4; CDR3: CASSGGSFEKLFF
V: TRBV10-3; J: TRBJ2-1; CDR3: CAISESGSYNEQFF
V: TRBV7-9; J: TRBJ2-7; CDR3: CASSLVGTAYEQYF
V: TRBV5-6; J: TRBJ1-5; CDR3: CASSSWGNSNQPQHF